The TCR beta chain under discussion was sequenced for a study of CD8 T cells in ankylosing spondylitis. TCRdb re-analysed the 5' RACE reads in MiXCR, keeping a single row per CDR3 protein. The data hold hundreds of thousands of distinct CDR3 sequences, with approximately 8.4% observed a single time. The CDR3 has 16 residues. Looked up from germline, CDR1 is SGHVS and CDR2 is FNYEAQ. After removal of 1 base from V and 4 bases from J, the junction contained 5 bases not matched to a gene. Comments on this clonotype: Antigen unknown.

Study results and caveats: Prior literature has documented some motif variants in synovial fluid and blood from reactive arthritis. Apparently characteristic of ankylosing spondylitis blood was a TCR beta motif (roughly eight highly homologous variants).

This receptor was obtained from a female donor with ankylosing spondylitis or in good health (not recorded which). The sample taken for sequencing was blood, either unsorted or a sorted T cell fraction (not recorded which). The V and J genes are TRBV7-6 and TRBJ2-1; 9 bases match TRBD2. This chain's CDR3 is CASSLVAGGRYNEQFF. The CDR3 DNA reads TGTGCCAGCAGCTTAGTGGCGGGAGGGCGTTACAATGAGCAGTTCTTC.